This TCR beta chain was recovered during a study of brain T cells in children with intractable seizures. Findings of the study overall: Pre- and post-surgery blood differed in depth, so pre-surgery absences may be undersampling.

For this clone: Antigen specificity is unknown.

Repertoires were generated with immunoSEQ multiplex PCR, while TCRdb's copy carries only in-frame clones and drops some. The data hold 340,000 or so clones, with 93% observed a single time. Time point in this sample: blood from clinic visit 5 months post-surgery; TSC patient then seizure free. Trimming shortened V by 0 bases and J by 2 bases, and 12 bases separated the two germline ends. The CDR3 totals 16 residues. CDR1 is LGHDT, CDR2 YNNKEL, per germline (reference sequence). The V call is TRBV3-1 (or the pseudogene TRBV3-2), the J call TRBJ2-3; D is ambiguous. Sequenced here: peripheral blood, sampled 4 to 5 months after surgery. The TCR sequence derives from a boy younger than two with tuberous sclerosis and intractable seizures. CDR3 sequence (DNA): TGTGCCAGCAGCCAAGATATAAGCGTAAACACAGATACGCAGTATTTT. Its protein is CASSQDISVNTDTQYF.